This T cell receptor (beta chain) originates from a study of control samples from healthy donors and cancer patients. Sequenced by immunoSEQ multiplex PCR; TCRdb stores in-frame clones only, minus some. The data show about 100,000 clones, 82% seen once. Germline-derived CDR1 and CDR2 are MNHEY and SMNVEV (reference sequence). The CDR3 consists of 14 residues. After removal of 8 bases from V and 3 bases from J, the junction contained 9 bases not matched to a gene. The sample taken for sequencing was blood. This sequence was found in a man aged 18 to 29 in good health. The gene calls are TRBV27 and TRBJ1-2; TRBD1 aligns across 7 bases. This chain's CDR3 is CASRRDSSYYGYTF. The CDR3, as DNA: TGTGCCAGCCGCAGGGACAGCTCATACTATGGCTACACCTTC.